This T cell receptor (beta chain) was sequenced during a study of shared clonotypes between healthy human individuals. About the research overall: Samples came from two female and a few male donors aged 18 to 49. The study used three CD4 naive, three CD4 memory, two CD8 naive and one CD8 memory plate per donor. Study-level points and caveats: Non-shared clonotypes showed lower generation probabilities than clonotypes common to all four donors. The represented genetic and exposure-history diversity was limited by the small number of donors.

Sequencing used immunoSEQ multiplex PCR; TCRdb keeps in-frame clones, though not all of them. The table shows about 680,000 clones, with less than 80% occurring only once. This clone occurred once. Its antigen is still unknown. Different DNA sequences within this sample yield the same CDR3. The clonotype comes from a woman aged 25 to 39 in good health. Material for sequencing was memory CD4+ T cells sorted from blood. Subset meaning: CD45RA-negative fraction.

The CDR3 DNA sequence: TGTGCCAGCAGTGAGGGAGGAGCCTATGGCTACACCTTC. Protein: CASSEGGAYGYTF. The chain has TRBV6-1 and TRBJ1-2; D uncertain. V was cut by 3 bases and J by 4 bases, with 9 bases left in between. The CDR3 sequence is 13 residues long. Germline CDR1 MNHNS, CDR2 SASEGT.